This T cell receptor beta chain stems from a study of cytomegalovirus exposure and HLA in healthy donors. Regarding the study as a whole: Overall, around 160 TCR beta chains were annotated as cytomegalovirus-associated. CMV antigen specificity was confirmed in vitro for three CMV-associated chains. Despite most TCR sequences being rare, some public TCRs occurred in many donors.

The validation cohort, a group of over a hundred subjects, included the donors and was separate from the approximately 700-subject first cohort. TCRdb's table, derived via immunoSEQ multiplex PCR, lists solely in-frame clones and lacks some. The sample includes fewer than 200,000 clones, about nine tenths of them seen just once. A note on this clone: What it recognizes is unknown.

The ends were cut back, 1 base at V and 4 bases at J, with 7 bases in the middle. CDR1 and CDR2 from the germline V gene are LGHNA and YNFKEQ. The CDR3 is made up of 13 amino acids. This rearrangement joins TRBV4-2 to TRBJ2-5, with D possibly being TRBD2 (5 bases). This TCR came from a woman aged 18 to 35 in good health and CMV-seropositive. The sample comprised PBMCs. DNA of the CDR3: TGTGCCAGCAGCCAAGGGGCGGGAGAGACCCAGTACTTC. Translating gives CASSQGAGETQYF.